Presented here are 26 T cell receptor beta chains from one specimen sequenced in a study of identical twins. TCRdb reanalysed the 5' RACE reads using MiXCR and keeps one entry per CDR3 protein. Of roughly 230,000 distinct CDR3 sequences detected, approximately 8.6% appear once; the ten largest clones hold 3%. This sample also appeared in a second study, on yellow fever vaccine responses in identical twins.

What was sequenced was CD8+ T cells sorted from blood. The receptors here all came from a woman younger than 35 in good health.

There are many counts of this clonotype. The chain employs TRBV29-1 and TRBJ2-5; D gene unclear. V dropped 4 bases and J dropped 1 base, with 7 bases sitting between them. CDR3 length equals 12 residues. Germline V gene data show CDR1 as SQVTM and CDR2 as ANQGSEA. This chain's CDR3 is CSVVGFQETQYF. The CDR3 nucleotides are TGCAGCGTTGTGGGGTTCCAAGAGACCCAGTACTTC.

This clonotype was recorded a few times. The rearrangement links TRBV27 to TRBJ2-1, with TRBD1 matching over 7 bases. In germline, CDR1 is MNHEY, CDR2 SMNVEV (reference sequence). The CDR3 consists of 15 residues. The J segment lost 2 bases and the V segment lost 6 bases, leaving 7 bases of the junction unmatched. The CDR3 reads CASRTGQLTYNEQFF. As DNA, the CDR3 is TGTGCCAGCAGGACAGGGCAACTGACCTACAATGAGCAGTTCTTC.

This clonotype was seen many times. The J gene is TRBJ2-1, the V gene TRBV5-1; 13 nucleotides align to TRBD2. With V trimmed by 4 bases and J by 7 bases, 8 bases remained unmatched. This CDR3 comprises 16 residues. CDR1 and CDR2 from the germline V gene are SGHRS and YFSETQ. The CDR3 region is CASSLGLAGELNEQFF. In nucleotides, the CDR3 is TGCGCCAGCAGCCTAGGACTAGCGGGAGAACTGAATGAGCAGTTCTTC.

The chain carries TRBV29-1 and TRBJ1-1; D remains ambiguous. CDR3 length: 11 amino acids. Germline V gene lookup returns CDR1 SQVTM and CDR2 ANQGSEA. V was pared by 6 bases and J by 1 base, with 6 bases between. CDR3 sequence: CSVPGNTEAFF. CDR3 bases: TGCAGCGTCCCAGGGAACACTGAAGCTTTCTTT.

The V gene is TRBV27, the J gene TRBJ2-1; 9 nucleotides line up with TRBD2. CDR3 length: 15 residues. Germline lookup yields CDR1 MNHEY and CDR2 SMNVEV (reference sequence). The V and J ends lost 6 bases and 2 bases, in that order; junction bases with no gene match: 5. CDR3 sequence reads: CASRLAGVAYNEQFF. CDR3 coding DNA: TGTGCCAGCAGGTTAGCGGGAGTGGCCTACAATGAGCAGTTCTTC.

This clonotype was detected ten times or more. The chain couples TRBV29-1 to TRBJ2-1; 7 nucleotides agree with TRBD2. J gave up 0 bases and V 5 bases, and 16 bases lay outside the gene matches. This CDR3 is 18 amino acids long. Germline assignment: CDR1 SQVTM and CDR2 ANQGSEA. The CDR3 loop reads CSVLVIPAGRSSYNEQFF. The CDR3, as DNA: TGCAGCGTTTTAGTGATCCCAGCGGGGCGGAGCTCCTACAATGAGCAGTTCTTC.

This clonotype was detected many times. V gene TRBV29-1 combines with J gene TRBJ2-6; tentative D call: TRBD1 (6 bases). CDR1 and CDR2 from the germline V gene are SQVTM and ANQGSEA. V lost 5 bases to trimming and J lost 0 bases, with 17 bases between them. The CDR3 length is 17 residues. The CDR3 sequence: CSVTDRTPISGANVLTF. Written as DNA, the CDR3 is TGCAGCGTTACCGACAGGACACCAATCTCTGGGGCCAACGTCCTGACTTTC.

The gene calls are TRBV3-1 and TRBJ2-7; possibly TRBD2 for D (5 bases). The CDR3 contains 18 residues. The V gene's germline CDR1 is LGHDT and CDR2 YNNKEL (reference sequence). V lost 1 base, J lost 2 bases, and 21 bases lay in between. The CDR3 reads CASSQVILSEGVPYEQYF. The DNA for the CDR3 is TGTGCCAGCAGCCAAGTGATTTTGTCCGAGGGAGTGCCCTACGAGCAGTACTTC.

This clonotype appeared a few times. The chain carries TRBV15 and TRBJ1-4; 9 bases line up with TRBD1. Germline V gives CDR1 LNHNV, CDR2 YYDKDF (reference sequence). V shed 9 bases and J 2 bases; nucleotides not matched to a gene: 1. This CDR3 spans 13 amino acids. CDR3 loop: CATGQGTNEKLFF. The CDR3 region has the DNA TGTGCCACTGGACAGGGGACTAATGAAAAACTGTTTTTT. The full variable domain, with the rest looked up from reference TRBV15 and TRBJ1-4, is DAMVIQNPRYQVTQFGKPVTLSCSQTLNHNVMYWYQQKSSQAPKLLFHYYDKDFNNEADTPDNFQSRRPNTSFCFLDIRSPGLGDTAMYLCATGQGTNEKLFFGSGTQLSVL.

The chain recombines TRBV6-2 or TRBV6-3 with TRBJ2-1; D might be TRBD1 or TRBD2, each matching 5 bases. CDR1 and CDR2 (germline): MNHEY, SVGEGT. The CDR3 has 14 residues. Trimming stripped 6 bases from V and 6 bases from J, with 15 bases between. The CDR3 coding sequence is TGTGCCAGCAGCACTTCGGGACGACCCAATGAGCAGTTCTTC. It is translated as CASSTSGRPNEQFF.

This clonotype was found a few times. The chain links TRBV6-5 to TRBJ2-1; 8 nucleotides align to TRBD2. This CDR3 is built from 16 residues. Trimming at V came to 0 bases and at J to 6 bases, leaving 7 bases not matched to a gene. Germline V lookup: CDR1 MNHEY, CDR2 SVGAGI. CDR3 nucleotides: TGTGCCAGCAGTTACTCCGGGACTAGACCTACCAATGAGCAGTTCTTC. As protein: CASSYSGTRPTNEQFF.

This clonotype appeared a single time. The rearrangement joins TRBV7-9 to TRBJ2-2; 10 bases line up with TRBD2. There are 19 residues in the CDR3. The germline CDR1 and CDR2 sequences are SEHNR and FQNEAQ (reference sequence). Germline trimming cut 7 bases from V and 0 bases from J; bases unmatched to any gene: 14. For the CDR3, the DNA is TGTGCCAGCAACGACCCCCGGACTAGCGGAAACGCGAACACCGGGGAGCTGTTTTTT. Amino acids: CASNDPRTSGNANTGELFF.

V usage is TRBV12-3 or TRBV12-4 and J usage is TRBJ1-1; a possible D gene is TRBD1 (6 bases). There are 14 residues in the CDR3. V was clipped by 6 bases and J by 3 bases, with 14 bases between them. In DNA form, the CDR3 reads TGTGCCAGCAGCGACGCTACAGGGTACACTGAAGCTTTCTTT. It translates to CASSDATGYTEAFF.

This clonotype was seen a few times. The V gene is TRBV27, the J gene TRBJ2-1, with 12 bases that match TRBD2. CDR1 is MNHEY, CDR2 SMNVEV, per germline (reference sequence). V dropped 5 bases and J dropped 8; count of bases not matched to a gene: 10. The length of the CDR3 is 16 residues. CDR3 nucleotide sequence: TGTGCCAGCAGTCTGACACGACTAGCGGGAGAGGATGAGCAGTTCTTC. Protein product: CASSLTRLAGEDEQFF.

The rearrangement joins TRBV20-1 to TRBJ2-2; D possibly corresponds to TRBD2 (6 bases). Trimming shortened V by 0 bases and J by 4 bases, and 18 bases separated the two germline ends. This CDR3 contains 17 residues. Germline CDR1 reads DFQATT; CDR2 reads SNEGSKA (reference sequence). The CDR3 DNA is TGCAGTGCTAGAGATCAGTTCATGCACGGGAGCACCGGGGAGCTGTTTTTT. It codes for CSARDQFMHGSTGELFF.

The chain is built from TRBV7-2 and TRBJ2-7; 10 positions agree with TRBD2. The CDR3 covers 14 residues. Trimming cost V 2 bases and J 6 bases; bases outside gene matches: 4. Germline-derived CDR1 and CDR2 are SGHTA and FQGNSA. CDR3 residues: CASSLWSGGGEQYF. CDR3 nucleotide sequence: TGTGCCAGCAGCTTATGGAGCGGGGGGGGCGAGCAGTACTTC.

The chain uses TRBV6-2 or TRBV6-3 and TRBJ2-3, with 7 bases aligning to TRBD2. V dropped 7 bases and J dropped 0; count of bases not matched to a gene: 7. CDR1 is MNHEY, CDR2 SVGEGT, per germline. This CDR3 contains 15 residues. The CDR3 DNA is TGTGCCAGCATCCTAGGACTAGAGAGCACAGATACGCAGTATTTT. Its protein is CASILGLESTDTQYF.

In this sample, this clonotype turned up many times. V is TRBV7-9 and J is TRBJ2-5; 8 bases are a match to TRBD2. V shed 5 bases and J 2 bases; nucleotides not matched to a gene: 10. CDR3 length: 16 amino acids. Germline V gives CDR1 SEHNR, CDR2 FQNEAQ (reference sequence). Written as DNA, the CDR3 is TGTGCCAGCAGCCTAAAAGCGGGGGCCTCTCAAGAGACCCAGTACTTC. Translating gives CASSLKAGASQETQYF.

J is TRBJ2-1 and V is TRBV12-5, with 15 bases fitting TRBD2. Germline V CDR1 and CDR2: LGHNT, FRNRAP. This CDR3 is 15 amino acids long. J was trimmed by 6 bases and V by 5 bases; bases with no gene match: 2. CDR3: CASGLGLAGGNEQFF. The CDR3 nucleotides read TGTGCTAGTGGTCTGGGACTAGCGGGAGGCAATGAGCAGTTCTTC.

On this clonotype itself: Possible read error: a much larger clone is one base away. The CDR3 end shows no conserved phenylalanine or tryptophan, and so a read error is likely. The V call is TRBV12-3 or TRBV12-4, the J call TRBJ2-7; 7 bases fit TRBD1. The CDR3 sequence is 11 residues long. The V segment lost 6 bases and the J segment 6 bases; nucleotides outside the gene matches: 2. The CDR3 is CASRTGVEQYS. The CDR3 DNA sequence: TGTGCCAGCAGAACAGGGGTCGAGCAGTACTCC.

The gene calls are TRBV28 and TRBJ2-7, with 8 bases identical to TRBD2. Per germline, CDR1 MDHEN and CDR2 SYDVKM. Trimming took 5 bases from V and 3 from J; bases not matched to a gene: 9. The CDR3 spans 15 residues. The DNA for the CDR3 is TGTGCCAGCAGTCTACTAGCGGACTCCGACTACGAGCAGTACTTC. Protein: CASSLLADSDYEQYF. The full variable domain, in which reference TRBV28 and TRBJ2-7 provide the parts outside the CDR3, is DVKVTQSSRYLVKRTGEKVFLECVQDMDHENMFWYRQDPGLGLRLIYFSYDVKMKEKGDIPEGYSVSREKKERFSLILESASTNQTSMYLCASSLLADSDYEQYFGPGTRLTVT.

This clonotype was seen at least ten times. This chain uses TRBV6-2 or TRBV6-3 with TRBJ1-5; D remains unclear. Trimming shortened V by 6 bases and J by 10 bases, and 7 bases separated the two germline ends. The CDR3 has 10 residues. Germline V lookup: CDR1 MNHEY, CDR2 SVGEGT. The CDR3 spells CASREEPQHF. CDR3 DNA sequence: TGTGCCAGCAGGGAAGAACCCCAGCATTTT.

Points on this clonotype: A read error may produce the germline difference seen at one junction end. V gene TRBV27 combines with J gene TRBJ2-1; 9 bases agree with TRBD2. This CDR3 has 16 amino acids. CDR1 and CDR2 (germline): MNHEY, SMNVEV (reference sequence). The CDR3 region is CTSSLIAGVGIGEQFF. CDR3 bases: TGCACCAGCAGTTTAATAGCGGGAGTCGGTATTGGTGAGCAGTTCTTC.

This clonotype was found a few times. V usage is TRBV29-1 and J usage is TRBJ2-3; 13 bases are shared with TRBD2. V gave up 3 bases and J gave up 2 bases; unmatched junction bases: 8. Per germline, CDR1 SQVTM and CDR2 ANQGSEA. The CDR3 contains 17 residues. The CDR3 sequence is CSVEGRTSGSFTDTQYF. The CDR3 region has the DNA TGCAGCGTTGAGGGTCGGACTAGCGGGAGTTTCACAGATACGCAGTATTTT.

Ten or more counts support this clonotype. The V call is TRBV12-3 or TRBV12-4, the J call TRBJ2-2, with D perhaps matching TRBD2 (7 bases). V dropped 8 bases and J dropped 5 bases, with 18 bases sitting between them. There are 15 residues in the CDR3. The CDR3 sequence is CASYIGGARTGELFF. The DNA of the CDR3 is TGTGCCAGCTATATTGGGGGGGCGCGAACCGGGGAGCTGTTTTTT.

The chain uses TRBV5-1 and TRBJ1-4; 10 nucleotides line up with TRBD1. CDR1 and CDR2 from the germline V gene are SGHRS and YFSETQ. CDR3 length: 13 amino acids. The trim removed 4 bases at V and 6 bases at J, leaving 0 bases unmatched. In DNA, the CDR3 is TGCGCCAGCAGCGGGACAGGGGATGAAAAACTGTTTTTT. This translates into CASSGTGDEKLFF. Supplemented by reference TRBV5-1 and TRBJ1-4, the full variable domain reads KAGVTQTPRYLIKTRGQQVTLSCSPISGHRSVSWYQQTPGQGLQFLFEYFSETQRNKGNFPGRFSGRQFSNSRSEMNVSTLELGDSALYLCASSGTGDEKLFFGSGTQLSVL.